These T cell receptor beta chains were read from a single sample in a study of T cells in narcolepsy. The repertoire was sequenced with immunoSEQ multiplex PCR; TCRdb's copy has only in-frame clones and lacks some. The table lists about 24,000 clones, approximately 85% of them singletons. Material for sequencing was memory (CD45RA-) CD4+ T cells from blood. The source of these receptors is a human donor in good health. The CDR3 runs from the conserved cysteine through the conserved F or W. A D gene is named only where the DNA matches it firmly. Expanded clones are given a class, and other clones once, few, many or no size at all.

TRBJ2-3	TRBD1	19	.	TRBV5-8	CASSLVGAGGLGSTDTQYF	TGTGCCAGCAGCTTGGTTGGTGCAGGGGGTCTTGGTAGCACAGATACGCAGTATTTT
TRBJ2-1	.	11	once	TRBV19	CASCGVKEQFF	TGTGCCAGCTGTGGGGTTAAGGAGCAGTTCTTC
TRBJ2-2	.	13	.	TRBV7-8	CASSLDGAGELFF	TGTGCCAGCAGCTTAGACGGGGCAGGGGAGCTGTTTTTT
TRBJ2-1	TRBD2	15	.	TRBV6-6	CASSYGGRGYNEQFF	TGTGCCAGCAGTTATGGCGGGAGAGGATACAATGAGCAGTTCTTC
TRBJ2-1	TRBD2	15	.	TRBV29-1	CSVILAGGPLNEQFF	TGCAGCGTCATACTAGCGGGAGGGCCACTCAATGAGCAGTTCTTC
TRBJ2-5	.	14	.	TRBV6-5	CASKRPTGQETQYF	TGTGCCAGCAAGCGCCCTACGGGGCAAGAGACCCAGTACTTC
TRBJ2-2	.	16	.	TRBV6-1	CASSEARLTNTGELFF	TGTGCCAGCAGTGAAGCGCGCCTTACCAACACCGGGGAGCTGTTTTTT
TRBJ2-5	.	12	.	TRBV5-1	CASSLGRETQYF	TGCGCCAGCAGCTTAGGAAGGGAGACCCAGTACTTC
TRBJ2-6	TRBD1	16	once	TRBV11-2	CASSLEGGAGANVLTF	TGTGCCAGCAGCTTGGAAGGGGGCGCTGGGGCCAACGTCCTGACTTTC
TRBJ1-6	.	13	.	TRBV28	CASSLGKPPPLHF	TGTGCCAGCAGTTTAGGGAAGCCCCCACCCCTCCACTTT
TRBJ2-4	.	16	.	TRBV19	CASSIDHRAEENIQYF	TGTGCCAGTAGTATAGACCACAGGGCCGAGGAAAACATTCAGTACTTC
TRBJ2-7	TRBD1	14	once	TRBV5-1	CASSQGQGANEQYF	TGCGCCAGCAGCCAGGGACAGGGGGCGAACGAGCAGTACTTC